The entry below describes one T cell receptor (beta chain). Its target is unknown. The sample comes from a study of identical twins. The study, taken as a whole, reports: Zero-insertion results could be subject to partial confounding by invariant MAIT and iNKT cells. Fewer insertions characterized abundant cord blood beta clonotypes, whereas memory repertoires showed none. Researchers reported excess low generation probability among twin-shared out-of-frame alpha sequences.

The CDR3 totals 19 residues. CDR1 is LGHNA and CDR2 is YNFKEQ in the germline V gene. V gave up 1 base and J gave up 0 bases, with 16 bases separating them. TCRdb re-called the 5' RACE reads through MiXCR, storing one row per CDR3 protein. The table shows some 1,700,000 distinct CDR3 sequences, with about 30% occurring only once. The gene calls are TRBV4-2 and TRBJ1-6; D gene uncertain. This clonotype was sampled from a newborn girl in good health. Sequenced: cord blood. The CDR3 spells CASSQGAFRLSSYNSPLHF. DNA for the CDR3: TGTGCCAGCAGCCAAGGAGCCTTCCGCCTAAGCTCCTATAATTCACCCCTCCACTTT.